A single sample is the source of the 22 T cell receptor beta chains below, sequenced in a study of T cell responses to AZD1222 COVID-19 vaccine. Data came from immunoSEQ multiplex PCR; TCRdb stores just in-frame clones and leaves some out. The profile shows about 130,000 clones, roughly 88% of them singletons. The input for sequencing was peripheral blood, taken 28 days after the second AZD1222 dose. All receptors come from an adult who received the AZD1222 COVID-19 vaccine.

The chain carries TRBV2 and TRBJ1-1; D is perhaps TRBD1 (5 bases). Germline V lookup: CDR1 SNHLY, CDR2 FYNNEI. The CDR3 is made up of 16 amino acids. V gave up 4 bases and J gave up 4 bases, with 19 bases separating them. The CDR3 nucleotides read TGTGCCAGCAGTGTTTTAGGTGGAGGGGCTTCCACTGAAGCTTTCTTT. It yields the protein CASSVLGGGASTEAFF.

The chain has TRBV7-8 and TRBJ2-7, with TRBD2 matching over 8 bases. Germline lookup yields CDR1 SGHVS and CDR2 FQNEAQ. V lost 1 base to trimming and J lost 6 bases; unmatched junction nucleotides: 8. CDR3 length: 15 amino acids. The CDR3 DNA is TGTGCCAGCAGCTTAGAGCCAGGGACTAGAGGCGAGCAGTACTTC. Translating it yields CASSLEPGTRGEQYF. The full variable domain, its missing parts supplied by reference TRBV7-8 and TRBJ2-7, is GAGVSQSPRYKVAKRGQDVALRCDPISGHVSLFWYQQALGQGPEFLTYFQNEAQLDKSGLPSDRFFAERPEGSVSTLKIQRTQQEDSAVYLCASSLEPGTRGEQYFGPGTRLTVT.

J is TRBJ1-5 and V is TRBV12-5; 12 nucleotides line up with TRBD1. The germline gives CDR1 LGHNT, CDR2 FRNRAP. Trimming cost V 1 base and J 8 bases; bases outside gene matches: 12. This CDR3 region has 18 residues. The CDR3 sequence is CASGLAPSGTGGGEPQHF. CDR3 in DNA: TGTGCTAGTGGTTTGGCTCCCTCCGGGACAGGGGGCGGTGAGCCCCAGCATTTT. The entire variable domain, with the rest obtained from reference TRBV12-5 and TRBJ1-5, is as follows: DARVTQTPRHKVTEMGQEVTMRCQPILGHNTVFWYRQTMMQGLELLAYFRNRAPLDDSGMPKDRFSAEMPDATLATLKIQPSEPRDSAVYFCASGLAPSGTGGGEPQHFGDGTRLSIL.

V gene TRBV28 combines with J gene TRBJ1-2; unclear D gene. V gave up 3 bases and J gave up 5 bases, with 7 bases separating them. Germline V CDR1 and CDR2: MDHEN, SYDVKM. The CDR3 is 12 amino acids. CDR3 nucleotide sequence: TGTGCCAGCAGTTTTGAAGGGTATGGCTACACCTTC. This gives the protein CASSFEGYGYTF.

The chain links TRBV27 to TRBJ1-5, with D tentatively TRBD1 (6 bases). Trimming removed 5 bases from V and 3 bases from J, with 26 bases in between. The CDR3 has 19 amino acids. The V gene's germline CDR1 is MNHEY and CDR2 SMNVEV (reference sequence). For the CDR3, the DNA is TGTGCCAGCAGTCCCGCTGCGGGGGGCCTGAGTGTTTACAATCAGCCCCAGCATTTT. Its translation: CASSPAAGGLSVYNQPQHF.

The rearrangement uses TRBV7-8 and TRBJ2-7; no reliable D call. This CDR3 has 15 residues. Trimming cost V 2 bases and J 3 bases, with 14 bases left between them. Germline CDR1 is SGHVS and CDR2 is FQNEAQ. The CDR3 sequence: CASSLNAHPSYEQYF. CDR3 in DNA: TGTGCCAGCAGCTTAAACGCTCACCCGAGCTACGAGCAGTACTTC. The whole variable domain, remainder taken from reference TRBV7-8 and TRBJ2-7, is GAGVSQSPRYKVAKRGQDVALRCDPISGHVSLFWYQQALGQGPEFLTYFQNEAQLDKSGLPSDRFFAERPEGSVSTLKIQRTQQEDSAVYLCASSLNAHPSYEQYFGPGTRLTVT.

The rearrangement uses TRBV6-5 and TRBJ1-2; a possible D gene is TRBD1 (6 bases). This CDR3 is built from 15 residues. The V and J ends lost 5 bases and 3 bases respectively, with 16 bases between them. Germline values: CDR1 MNHEY, CDR2 SVGAGI. This CDR3 is CASSLSSRGDYGYTF. The CDR3 region has the DNA TGTGCCAGCAGTCTCAGTTCCAGGGGAGACTATGGCTACACCTTC.

The rearrangement links TRBV7-6 to TRBJ2-1; 15 positions agree with TRBD2. Looked up from germline, CDR1 is SGHVS and CDR2 is FNYEAQ. The CDR3 length is 21 residues. The V and J ends lost 5 bases and 3 bases, in that order; junction bases with no gene match: 17. CDR3 nucleotides: TGTGCCAGCAGCCCCTACTCCCCGGGACTAGCGGGAGGATTTAACTACAATGAGCAGTTCTTC. Translating it yields CASSPYSPGLAGGFNYNEQFF.

The rearrangement joins TRBV19 to TRBJ2-3, with TRBD2 identical over 12 bases. J lost 3 bases, V lost 8 bases, and 3 bases had no gene match. The CDR3 totals 14 residues. CDR1 is LNHDA, CDR2 SQIVND, per germline (reference sequence). The CDR3 is CASRGLAGTDTQYF. The CDR3, as DNA: TGTGCCAGTCGAGGACTAGCGGGAACAGATACGCAGTATTTT.

The chain has TRBV24-1 and TRBJ2-7, with D possibly matching TRBD1 (5 bases). Germline V gene sequence: CDR1 KGHDR, CDR2 SFDVKD. There are 12 residues in the CDR3. Trimming cost V 4 bases and J 4 bases, with 7 bases left between them. CDR3 nucleotide sequence: TGTGCCACCAGTGACGCAGGGTACGAGCAGTACTTC. Protein sequence: CATSDAGYEQYF.

The chain recombines TRBV2 with TRBJ2-5, with TRBD1 identical over 8 bases. The V segment lost 2 bases and the J segment 1 base; nucleotides outside the gene matches: 3. This CDR3 is 15 amino acids long. Per germline, CDR1 SNHLY and CDR2 FYNNEI. The CDR3 DNA is TGTGCCAGCAGTGAACGTGGACAGGGCCAAGAGACCCAGTACTTC. Translation gives CASSERGQGQETQYF.

Only one count was recorded for this clone. The V gene is TRBV5-6, the J gene TRBJ2-5; D gene ambiguous. V was shortened by 0 bases and J by 5 bases, with 2 bases between the two germline ends. CDR3 length: 11 amino acids. CDR1 SGHDT and CDR2 YYEEEE come from the germline V gene. As DNA, the CDR3 is TGTGCCAGCAGCTTGGCGGAGACCCAGTACTTC. Its translation: CASSLAETQYF.

This clone occurred once. J is TRBJ1-2 and V is TRBV6-6, with TRBD1 as a possible D gene (5 bases). Germline CDR1 reads MNHNY; CDR2 reads SVGAGI (reference sequence). The V and J ends lost 0 bases and 5 bases respectively, with 10 bases between them. The CDR3 contains 14 residues. CDR3 in amino acids: CASSYSHRQYGYTF. The CDR3 coding sequence is TGTGCCAGCAGTTACTCCCATAGACAGTATGGCTACACCTTC.

V and J are TRBV6-5 and TRBJ2-3, with D perhaps TRBD2 (5 bases). Trimming removed 7 bases from V and 3 bases from J, with 11 bases in between. This CDR3 is built from 13 residues. Germline V gives CDR1 MNHEY, CDR2 SVGAGI. The CDR3 DNA sequence: TGTGCCAGCATGCAGAGCGGTACAGATACGCAGTATTTT. Translation: CASMQSGTDTQYF.

The chain has TRBV19 and TRBJ2-2, with TRBD1 as a possible D gene (7 bases). CDR3 length: 17 amino acids. CDR1 is LNHDA, CDR2 SQIVND, per germline (reference sequence). The germline V and J ends were trimmed by 3 bases and 5 bases, with 19 bases remaining between them. The CDR3 bases are TGTGCCAGTAGTATCACTCGGGCCAGGGGGGTGACCGGGGAGCTGTTTTTT. Protein sequence: CASSITRARGVTGELFF.

This clone showed up just a few times. The J gene is TRBJ2-1, the V gene TRBV19; D may be TRBD2 (6 bases). Germline CDR1 and CDR2: LNHDA and SQIVND (reference sequence). Deletions cut 6 bases from V and 7 bases from J, with 19 bases between. The CDR3 totals 15 residues. The CDR3 reads CASRPRGTFGNEQFF. CDR3 sequence (DNA): TGTGCCAGTAGACCGCGGGGAACCTTTGGGAATGAGCAGTTCTTC.

This sequence joins TRBV24-1 and TRBJ2-2; D perhaps matches TRBD1 (5 bases). The CDR3 covers 16 residues. Trimming pared 4 bases from V and 0 bases from J, leaving 11 bases between. Germline V CDR1 and CDR2: KGHDR, SFDVKD. CDR3 residues: CATSDPGSANTGELFF. The CDR3 DNA sequence: TGTGCCACCAGTGACCCAGGGTCCGCGAACACCGGGGAGCTGTTTTTT.

The chain carries TRBV7-3 and TRBJ2-3; D unresolved. The germline V gene encodes CDR1 SGHTA and CDR2 FQGTGA. The CDR3 covers 15 residues. Trimming shortened V by 1 base and J by 3 bases, and 11 bases separated the two germline ends. CDR3 residues: CASSLMPVGTDTQYF. Here the CDR3 DNA reads TGTGCCAGCAGCTTAATGCCAGTGGGGACAGATACGCAGTATTTT.

The chain joins TRBV12-3 or TRBV12-4 to TRBJ1-2; 7 bases line up with TRBD1. Trimming removed 7 bases from V and 8 bases from J; junction bases left unmatched: 10. The CDR3 is 13 residues long. CDR3 in DNA: TGTGCCAGCACCCTCAGGGGGAGGGAAGGCTACACCTTC. Protein product: CASTLRGREGYTF.

V is TRBV7-9 and J is TRBJ2-1, with TRBD2 matching over 9 bases. The CDR3 covers 15 residues. J was trimmed by 6 bases and V by 2 bases; bases with no gene match: 5. Germline CDR1 and CDR2: SEHNR and FQNEAQ (reference sequence). The CDR3 DNA reads TGTGCCAGCAGCTTACGGGTAGCGGGAGTCAATGAGCAGTTCTTC. This gives the protein CASSLRVAGVNEQFF.

The chain is built from TRBV6-5 and TRBJ1-1; 8 bases line up with TRBD1. CDR1 is MNHEY and CDR2 is SVGAGI in the germline V gene. V was clipped by 4 bases and J by 5 bases; unmatched bases: 6. This CDR3 is built from 14 residues. The CDR3 loop reads CASSFKTGVTEAFF. DNA of the CDR3: TGTGCCAGCAGTTTCAAGACAGGGGTGACTGAAGCTTTCTTT.

This chain joins TRBV2 and TRBJ1-2; D not certain. Trimming cost V 6 bases and J 6 bases, with 8 bases left between them. Germline V lookup: CDR1 SNHLY, CDR2 FYNNEI. The CDR3 is 11 residues long. The CDR3 DNA is TGTGCCAGCAGAAGGCCCCATGGCTACACCTTC. Protein product: CASRRPHGYTF. The full variable domain, completed using reference TRBV2 and TRBJ1-2, is EPEVTQTPSHQVTQMGQEVILRCVPISNHLYFYWYRQILGQKVEFLVSFYNNEISEKSEIFDDQFSVERPDGSNFTLKIRSTKLEDSAMYFCASRRPHGYTFGSGTRLTVV.